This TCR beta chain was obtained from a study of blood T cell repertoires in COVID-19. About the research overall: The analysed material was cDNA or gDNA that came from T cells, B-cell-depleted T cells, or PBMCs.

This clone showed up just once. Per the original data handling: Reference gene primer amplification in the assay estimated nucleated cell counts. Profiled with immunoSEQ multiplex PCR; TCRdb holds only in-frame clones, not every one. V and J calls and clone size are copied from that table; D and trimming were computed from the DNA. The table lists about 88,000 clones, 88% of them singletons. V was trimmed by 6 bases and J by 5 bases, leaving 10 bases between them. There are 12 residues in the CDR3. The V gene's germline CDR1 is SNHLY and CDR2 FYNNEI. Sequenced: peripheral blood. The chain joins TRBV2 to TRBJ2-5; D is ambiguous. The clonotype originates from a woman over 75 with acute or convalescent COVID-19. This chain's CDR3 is CASSEVAETQYF. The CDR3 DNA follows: TGTGCCAGCAGCGAGGTTGCGGAGACCCAGTACTTC.